Listed below are T cell receptor beta chains from one sample, sequenced in a study of cytomegalovirus exposure and HLA in healthy donors. The protocol was immunoSEQ multiplex PCR, while the TCRdb copy is restricted to in-frame clones and leaves out a portion. Of over 200,000 clones in the sample, almost 85% were seen once. Sequenced material: PBMCs. The origin of the receptors is a woman between 40 and 55 years old in good health and CMV-seronegative. Both conserved end residues are part of each CDR3. The order of the fields is clone size, V gene, D gene, J gene, CDR3 DNA, CDR3 protein. A D gene is named only where the DNA matches it firmly. Rows may omit the clone size; those that give it use once, few, many or a size class.

-	TRBV4-2	-	TRBJ1-1	TGTGCCAGCAGCCAAGATCCCAGGACAGACCCGAACACTGAAGCTTTCTTT	CASSQDPRTDPNTEAFF
-	TRBV5-5	TRBD1	TRBJ1-5	TGTGCCAGCAGCTTGGGGGACAGATCCGATCAGCCCCAGCATTTT	CASSLGDRSDQPQHF
-	TRBV6-6	-	TRBJ1-5	TGTGCCAGCAGTTACCGATCAGGTAGCAATCAGCCCCAGCATTTT	CASSYRSGSNQPQHF
-	TRBV19	-	TRBJ2-5	TGTGCCAGTAGTATCCAGGTCCAAGAGACCCAGTACTTC	CASSIQVQETQYF
-	TRBV12-5	-	TRBJ1-5	TGTGCTAGTGGTTTGGTGGCAGAGGGCAGAGATCAGCCCCAGCATTTT	CASGLVAEGRDQPQHF
-	TRBV7-3	TRBD1	TRBJ1-1	TGTGCCAGCAGCTTTAGTTTGGGACAGGGGGCTTTCTTT	CASSFSLGQGAFF
-	TRBV9	-	TRBJ1-1	TGTGCCAGCAGCGTCTTGGACTCTAACACTGAAGCTTTCTTT	CASSVLDSNTEAFF
-	TRBV30	-	TRBJ2-1	TGTGCCTGGAATGCGGCGCAGACGGGTGAGCAGTTCTTC	CAWNAAQTGEQFF
-	TRBV11-2	-	TRBJ1-1	TGTGCCAGCAGCCCTATCGGGAGGGGCTACACTGAAGCTTTCTTT	CASSPIGRGYTEAFF
few	TRBV7-3	-	TRBJ1-2	TGTGCCAGCAGCGCGACAGGAGGATCTAACTATGGCTACACCTTC	CASSATGGSNYGYTF
-	TRBV10-3	-	TRBJ1-5	TGTGCCATCAGTGAAAGGGGCCCTAGCAATCAGCCCCAGCATTTT	CAISERGPSNQPQHF
-	TRBV5-6	-	TRBJ2-5	TGTGCCAGCAGCTCGAGAGAGACCCAGTACTTC	CASSSRETQYF
-	TRBV9	TRBD1	TRBJ2-5	TGTGCCAGCAGCGGGGGACAGGGATATCAAGAGACCCAGTACTTC	CASSGGQGYQETQYF
-	TRBV7-2	-	TRBJ2-3	TGTGCCAGCAGCTTATGGACTAGCACAGATACGCAGTATTTT	CASSLWTSTDTQYF
-	TRBV15	-	TRBJ1-2	TGTGCCACCAGCAGAGGAGCAGGGGATGGCTACACCTTC	CATSRGAGDGYTF
-	TRBV27	TRBD2	TRBJ2-1	TGTGCCAGCAGTGTGGAAGCGGGGACTTACAATGAGCAGTTCTTC	CASSVEAGTYNEQFF
-	TRBV28	TRBD1	TRBJ1-1	TGTGCCAGCAGTTCCTCAGGGGGGAACACTGAAGCTTTCTTT	CASSSSGGNTEAFF
-	TRBV27	-	TRBJ1-2	TGTGCCAGCATCCTTACCAAGGGGAGGTATGGCTACACCTTC	CASILTKGRYGYTF
-	TRBV10-1	-	TRBJ1-3	TGCGCCAGCATCGACAGGAAAGGAAACACCATATATTTT	CASIDRKGNTIYF
-	TRBV7-2	TRBD1	TRBJ2-3	TGTGCCAGCAGCCTGGACAGGGGAGGATATACGCAGTATTTT	CASSLDRGGYTQYF
-	TRBV21-1	-	TRBJ2-7	TGTGCCAGCATCCATTTTGGGGCAGATTCGAGGCAGTACTTC	CASIHFGADSRQYF
-	TRBV2	TRBD2	TRBJ2-5	TGTGCCAGCAGTGAAATAGCGGGGGGCTCGGAGACCCAGTACTTC	CASSEIAGGSETQYF
-	TRBV9	-	TRBJ1-3	TGTGCCAGCAGCGTACGGGAGGGGAACTCTGGAAACACCATATATTTT	CASSVREGNSGNTIYF
-	TRBV19	TRBD1	TRBJ2-7	TGTGCCAGTAGTTCCGGACAGGCGTGGGATCAGCAGTACTTC	CASSSGQAWDQQYF
once	TRBV18	TRBD1	TRBJ2-7	TGTGCCAGCTCACCACTTTCTCAGGGACAGGGGATCGACGAGCAGTACTTC	CASSPLSQGQGIDEQYF
-	TRBV30	-	TRBJ1-2	TGTGCCTGGAGTCCCGTGGGACGAGGAGGGGGCTACACCTTC	CAWSPVGRGGGYTF
once	TRBV7-8	TRBD1	TRBJ1-1	TGTGCCAGCAGTGGAGACAGGGCCCTCTCTGAAGCTTTCTTT	CASSGDRALSEAFF
-	TRBV12-5	TRBD1	TRBJ1-1	TGTGCTAGTGGTTTGGTAATCGCCGGGACAGGGGGGACTGAAGCTTTCTTT	CASGLVIAGTGGTEAFF
-	TRBV5-4	-	TRBJ1-2	TGTGCCAGCAGCTGGGGGGGTGACGATGGCTACACCTTC	CASSWGGDDGYTF
-	TRBV11-2	TRBD1	TRBJ1-2	TGTGCCAGCAGCTTAAAACAAACGAGACAGGGGGCGCGGGGCTACACCTTC	CASSLKQTRQGARGYTF
-	TRBV30	TRBD1	TRBJ1-1	TGTGCCTGGAGTTCTCCGGACAGGGGGTACACTGAAGCTTTCTTT	CAWSSPDRGYTEAFF
-	TRBV5-1	TRBD1	TRBJ2-3	TGCGCCAGCAGCTTACACAGGGGGCAAGATACGCAGTATTTT	CASSLHRGQDTQYF
-	TRBV19	TRBD1	TRBJ1-5	TGTGCCAGTAGTATTACAGGGGGCAGGCAGCCCCAGCATTTT	CASSITGGRQPQHF
once	TRBV6-1	-	TRBJ2-7	TGTGCCAGCAGTGATTGGGACACAAGCTCCTACGAGCAGTACTTC	CASSDWDTSSYEQYF
-	TRBV9	-	TRBJ1-1	TGTGCCAGCAGCCCAAGACATTCCTCGACCACTGAAGCTTTCTTT	CASSPRHSSTTEAFF
-	TRBV5-4	-	TRBJ2-7	TGTGCCAGCAGCGTCCCCGGGAACCTCTACGAGCAGTACTTC	CASSVPGNLYEQYF
-	TRBV25-1	-	TRBJ2-7	TGTGCCAGCAGAGTCACTACAGGGTATGGGGAGCAGTACTTC	CASRVTTGYGEQYF
-	TRBV5-1	-	TRBJ2-2	TGCGCCAGCATGCCCTCCGGGAACATCGGGGAGCTGTTTTTT	CASMPSGNIGELFF
few	TRBV7-2	TRBD1	TRBJ2-7	TGTGCCAGCAGCGTTGACAGGGTCGAGCAGTACTTC	CASSVDRVEQYF
-	TRBV4-1	-	TRBJ1-1	TGCGCCAGCAGCCAAGTTGGGATGACTACCGGGGACACTGAAGCTTTCTTT	CASSQVGMTTGDTEAFF
-	TRBV29-1	-	TRBJ2-5	TGCAGCGTTGAAAACAGGGTCGGGGAGACCCAGTACTTC	CSVENRVGETQYF
-	TRBV6-5	TRBD1	TRBJ1-1	TGTGCCAGCAGTTATGCAGGGGGCGCCAGGAACACTGAAGCTTTCTTT	CASSYAGGARNTEAFF
-	TRBV15	-	TRBJ2-2	TGTGCCACCAGCCCCTCCCCGACAGGCACGAACACCGGGGAGCTGTTTTTT	CATSPSPTGTNTGELFF
-	TRBV5-1	TRBD1	TRBJ1-2	TGCGCCAGCAAAAGAACCGGGACAGATCTCTATGGCTACACCTTC	CASKRTGTDLYGYTF
few	TRBV5-6	TRBD1	TRBJ1-2	TGTGCCAGCAGCGACGACAGGGGGCAGGGCTACACCTTC	CASSDDRGQGYTF
-	TRBV11-3	-	TRBJ1-1	TGTGCCAGCAGCTTTTTATTTCCTGAAGCTTTCTTT	CASSFLFPEAFF
-	TRBV4-2	-	TRBJ2-2	TGTGCCAGCAGCCAGACAGGGAACACCGGGGAGCTGTTTTTT	CASSQTGNTGELFF
-	TRBV4-3	-	TRBJ1-2	TGCGCCAGCAGCCAAGATTTCAAGACAGGCCAGTGGGGCTACACCTTC	CASSQDFKTGQWGYTF
-	TRBV28	-	TRBJ2-7	TGTGCCAGCAGTCCCCCTCGGGACAAAAGTAGGGGAGCTCACGAGCAGTACTTC	CASSPPRDKSRGAHEQYF
few	TRBV7-7	TRBD1	TRBJ2-2	TGTGCTAGCAGCTCCCGGACAGGGCACACCGGGGAGCTGTTTTTT	CASSSRTGHTGELFF
-	TRBV19	TRBD1	TRBJ1-2	TGTGCCAGTAGTGACCAGGGGGCGAGAGGCTACACCTTC	CASSDQGARGYTF
-	TRBV5-4	TRBD1	TRBJ2-7	TGTGCCAGCAGCGTGGACAGGGGGTACGAGCAGTACTTC	CASSVDRGYEQYF